This TCR beta chain was observed in a study of neurological immune-mediated disorders. Study results and caveats: The greatest TCR clonal expansion occurred in HTLV-1-associated myelopathy and the least in multiple sclerosis, which fell below healthy controls. Subjects shared no identical expanded-clone CDR3 amino acid sequences, suggesting private TCR-beta repertoires in all groups.

The table lists this clonotype with many counts. Antigen specificity is unknown. V shed 6 bases and J shed 12 bases, with 12 bases lying between them. This CDR3 region has 11 residues. The unsorted libraries were made from 2 million PBMCs kept at -80 C. It was by 5'RACE with 10-nucleotide random UMIs that the cDNA was made. Using its own MiXCR run on the 5' RACE reads, TCRdb lists one record per CDR3 protein. Here the sample spans under 40,000 distinct CDR3 sequences, 7% to 8% being singletons. This clonotype was obtained from a woman in her 40s in good health. This chain uses TRBV12-3 or TRBV12-4 with TRBJ2-1; D call uncertain. Sequenced: PBMCs. The CDR3 nucleotides are TGTGCCAGCAGCCCCGGCAGGCCGCAGTTCTTC. Its protein product is CASSPGRPQFF.